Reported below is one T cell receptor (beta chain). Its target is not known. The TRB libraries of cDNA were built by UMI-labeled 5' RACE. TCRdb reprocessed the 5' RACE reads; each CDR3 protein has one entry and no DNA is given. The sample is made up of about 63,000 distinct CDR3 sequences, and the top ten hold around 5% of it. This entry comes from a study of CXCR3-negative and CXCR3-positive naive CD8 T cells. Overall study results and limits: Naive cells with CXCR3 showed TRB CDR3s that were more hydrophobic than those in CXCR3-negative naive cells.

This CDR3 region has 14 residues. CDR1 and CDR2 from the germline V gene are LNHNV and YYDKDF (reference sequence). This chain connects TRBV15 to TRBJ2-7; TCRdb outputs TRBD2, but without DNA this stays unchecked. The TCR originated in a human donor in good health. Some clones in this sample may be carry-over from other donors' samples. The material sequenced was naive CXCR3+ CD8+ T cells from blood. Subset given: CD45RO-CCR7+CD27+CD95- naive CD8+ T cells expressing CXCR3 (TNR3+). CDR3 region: CATSALGISYEQYF.